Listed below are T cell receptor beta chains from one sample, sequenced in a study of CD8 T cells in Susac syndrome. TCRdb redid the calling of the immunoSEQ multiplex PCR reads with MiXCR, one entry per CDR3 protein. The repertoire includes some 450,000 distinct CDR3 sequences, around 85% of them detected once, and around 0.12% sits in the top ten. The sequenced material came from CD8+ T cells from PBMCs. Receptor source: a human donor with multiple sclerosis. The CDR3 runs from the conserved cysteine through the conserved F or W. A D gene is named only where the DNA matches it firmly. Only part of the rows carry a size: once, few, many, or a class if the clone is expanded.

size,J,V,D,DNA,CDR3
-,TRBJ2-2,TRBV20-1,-,TGCAGTGCTAGAGGGCTGGGGACCGGGGAGCTGTTTTTT,CSARGLGTGELFF
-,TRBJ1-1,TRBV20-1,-,TGCAGTGCTAGAGGTCTGACAGATAACACTGAAGCTTTCTTT,CSARGLTDNTEAFF
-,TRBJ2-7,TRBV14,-,TGTGCCAGCAGCCAAGTTCCCCTAGCGTCCTACGAGCAGTACTTC,CASSQVPLASYEQYF
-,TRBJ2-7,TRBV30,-,TGTGCCTGGAGCCATCCAAGGGCTAGGCGATCCTACGAGCAGTACTTC,CAWSHPRARRSYEQYF
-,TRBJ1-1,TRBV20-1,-,TGCAGTGCCAGATCAGGGGTGAACACTGAAGCTTTCTTT,CSARSGVNTEAFF
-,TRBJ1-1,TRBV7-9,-,TGTGCCAGCATTTCGAATCGGGTCCTGAACACTGAAGCTTTCTTT,CASISNRVLNTEAFF
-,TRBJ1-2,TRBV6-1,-,TGTGCCAGCAGTGAGTCGGGGGATAATGGCTACACCTTC,CASSESGDNGYTF
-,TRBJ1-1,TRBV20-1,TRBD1,TGCAGTGCTAGAGGGACAGGGCGGACTGAAGCTTTCTTT,CSARGTGRTEAFF
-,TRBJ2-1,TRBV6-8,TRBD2,TGTGCCAGCAGTTCCCTAGCGGGAACAGTTTACAATGAGCAGTTCTTC,CASSSLAGTVYNEQFF
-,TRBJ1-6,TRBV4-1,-,TGCGCCAGCAGGCAAAACATCCAGCTTTATAATTCACCCCTCCACTTT,CASRQNIQLYNSPLHF
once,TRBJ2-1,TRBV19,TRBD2,TGTGCCAGTAGTATAGAGGGGGGACTAGCGGTAAACAATGAGCAGTTCTTC,CASSIEGGLAVNNEQFF
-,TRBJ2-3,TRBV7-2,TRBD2,TGTGCCAGCAGCTCCATCTGGCGGGGGGATTCGGATACGCAGTATTTT,CASSSIWRGDSDTQYF
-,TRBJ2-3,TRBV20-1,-,TGCAGTGCTAGACAGGGCATGGGTGGTTATACGCAGTATTTT,CSARQGMGGYTQYF
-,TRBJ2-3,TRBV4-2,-,TGTGCCAGCAGCCAAGATATCGCAGATACGCAGTATTTT,CASSQDIADTQYF
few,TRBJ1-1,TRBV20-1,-,TGCAGTGCTAGGGACCGGGTGAACACTGAAGCTTTCTTT,CSARDRVNTEAFF
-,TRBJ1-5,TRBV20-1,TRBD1,TGCAGTGCTAGAGATAGGGGACAGTTGAGGGCCCAGCATTTT,CSARDRGQLRAQHF
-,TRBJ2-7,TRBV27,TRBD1,TGTGCCAGCAGTTTATCCCGGACAGGGGAAGGCTACGAGCAGTACTTC,CASSLSRTGEGYEQYF
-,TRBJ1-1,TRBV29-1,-,TGCAGCGCGTCACAGAGCCAGAACACTGAAGCTTTCTTT,CSASQSQNTEAFF
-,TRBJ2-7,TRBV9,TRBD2,TGTGCCAGCAGCGTAGAGGGACTAGCGGGTGACGAGCAGTACTTC,CASSVEGLAGDEQYF
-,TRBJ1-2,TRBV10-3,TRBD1,TGTGCCATCAAGGCTATGGACAGGGGTCTCTATGGCTACACCTTC,CAIKAMDRGLYGYTF
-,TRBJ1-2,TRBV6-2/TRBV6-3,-,TGTGCCAGCAGTTACCCCGCAGTTAACTATGGCTACACCTTC,CASSYPAVNYGYTF
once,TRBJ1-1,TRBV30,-,TGTGCCAGCCAACTGACAGCCAACACTGAAGCTTTCTTT,CASQLTANTEAFF
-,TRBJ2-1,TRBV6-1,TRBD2,TGTGCCAGCAGTGAAGCGCAAGGAGGCCTACTAGCGGGAGATGGGAATGAGCAGTTCTTC,CASSEAQGGLLAGDGNEQFF
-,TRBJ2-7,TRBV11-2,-,TGTGCCAGCAGCTTAGAGGACTCCTCTTGGAGCCTCTACGAGCAGTACTTC,CASSLEDSSWSLYEQYF
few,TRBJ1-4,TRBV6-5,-,TGTGCCAGCAGTTACTCGATGGATAATAATGAAAAACTGTTTTTT,CASSYSMDNNEKLFF
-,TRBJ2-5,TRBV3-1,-,TGTGCCAGCAGCCATGCCGCTATGATGGAGACCCAGTACTTC,CASSHAAMMETQYF
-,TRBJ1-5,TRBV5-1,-,TGCGCCAGCAGCTCCGGAGCTAGCAATCAGCCCCAGCATTTT,CASSSGASNQPQHF
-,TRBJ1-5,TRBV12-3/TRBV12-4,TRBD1,TGTGCCAGCAGGGAGACAGGGACGGGGGATCAGCCCCAGCATTTT,CASRETGTGDQPQHF
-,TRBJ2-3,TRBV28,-,TGTGCCAGCAGTACCGCTATTTGGGTTTCAGGTCATCCGAGGGGCCCAGATACGCAGTATTTT,CASSTAIWVSGHPRGPDTQYF
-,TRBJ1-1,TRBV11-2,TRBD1,TGTGCCAGCAGCTTCAGGGGGACCACTGAAGCTTTCTTT,CASSFRGTTEAFF
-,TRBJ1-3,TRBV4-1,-,TGCGCCAGCAGCCAAGATGGCGGAGGAAACACCATATATTTT,CASSQDGGGNTIYF